Listed below are T cell receptor beta chains from one sample, sequenced in a study of shared clonotypes between healthy human individuals. Sequencing was performed with immunoSEQ multiplex PCR; in TCRdb, only in-frame clones are kept and a portion is missing. The table records 850,000 to 1,200,000 clones, about 75% of them present only once. Sequenced input: memory CD4+ T cells sorted from blood. The receptors were sampled from a man younger than 30 in good health. Each CDR3 is given with its conserved first and last residue. The order of the fields is D gene, J gene, clone size, V gene, CDR3 protein, CDR3 DNA. The D gene is left open where the match is weak. Only some rows state a clone size, as once, few, many or a class for expanded clones.

NA,TRBJ2-2,once,TRBV15,CATSRGGISSGELFF,TGTGCCACCAGCAGAGGGGGGATCTCATCCGGGGAGCTGTTTTTT
TRBD2,TRBJ2-2,NA,TRBV6-4,CASSPLGGANTGELFF,TGTGCCAGCAGTCCTCTGGGGGGGGCGAACACCGGGGAGCTGTTTTTT
NA,TRBJ1-4,NA,TRBV5-8,CASSLDDKGEKLFF,TGTGCCAGCAGCCTCGACGATAAGGGAGAAAAACTGTTTTTT
NA,TRBJ2-2,NA,TRBV28,CASSRLGSTGELFF,TGTGCCAGCAGTCGGTTAGGGAGCACCGGGGAGCTGTTTTTT
NA,TRBJ2-7,once,TRBV6-6,CASSRTTAAYEQYF,TGTGCCAGCAGTCGAACGACAGCTGCCTACGAGCAGTACTTC
NA,TRBJ1-1,few,TRBV30,CAWSSARGSLNTEAFF,TGTGCCTGGAGTTCGGCTCGGGGGAGCCTGAACACTGAAGCTTTCTTT
TRBD1,TRBJ1-2,NA,TRBV4-3,CASSRALTGNYGYTF,TGCGCCAGCAGCCGCGCTCTGACAGGGAATTATGGCTACACCTTC
TRBD1,TRBJ2-5,NA,TRBV18,CASSPGQERVGRMETQYF,TGTGCCAGCTCGCCGGGACAGGAAAGGGTTGGACGGATGGAGACCCAGTACTTC
NA,TRBJ2-3,NA,TRBV7-6,CASSPWERGTQYF,TGTGCCAGCAGTCCCTGGGAACGGGGTACGCAGTATTTT
TRBD1,TRBJ1-5,NA,TRBV6-6,CASSRSQGADQPQHF,TGTGCCAGCAGTAGGAGTCAGGGGGCGGATCAGCCCCAGCATTTT
TRBD1,TRBJ2-1,NA,TRBV9,CASSVTGQSYNEQFF,TGTGCCAGCAGCGTCACGGGACAGTCTTACAATGAGCAGTTCTTC
NA,TRBJ2-3,once,TRBV7-9,CASTHTDTQYF,TGTGCCAGCACCCACACAGATACGCAGTATTTT
NA,TRBJ2-5,NA,TRBV4-1,CASSLQRTQETQYF,TGCGCCAGCAGCCTGCAGCGGACCCAAGAGACCCAGTACTTC
NA,TRBJ2-4,NA,TRBV4-2,CASSQEYRDHKNIQYF,TGTGCCAGCAGCCAAGAATACAGGGACCACAAAAACATTCAGTACTTC
NA,TRBJ1-1,NA,TRBV5-1,CASSLVPENTEAFF,TGCGCCAGCAGCTTGGTTCCAGAGAACACTGAAGCTTTCTTT
TRBD2,TRBJ2-5,once,TRBV5-5,CASSWSGTSGVETQYF,TGTGCCAGCAGCTGGTCCGGGACTAGCGGGGTGGAGACCCAGTACTTC
TRBD2,TRBJ2-1,NA,TRBV5-1,CASSKVAGNNEQFF,TGCGCCAGCAGCAAGGTAGCGGGTAACAATGAGCAGTTCTTC
NA,TRBJ1-5,few,TRBV28,CASSPPGGGRQPQHF,TGTGCCAGCAGCCCCCCGGGAGGGGGGAGACAGCCCCAGCATTTT
TRBD2,TRBJ2-7,NA,TRBV5-4,CASSLGGRASYEQYF,TGTGCCAGCAGCTTAGGCGGGAGGGCCTCGTACGAGCAGTACTTC
TRBD2,TRBJ2-7,NA,TRBV30,CAWSTSGGTYEQYF,TGTGCCTGGAGTACCTCGGGGGGGACCTACGAGCAGTACTTC
NA,TRBJ2-1,NA,TRBV5-6,CASSFRLTTENEQFF,TGTGCCAGCAGCTTCCGACTAACTACGGAAAATGAGCAGTTCTTC
TRBD1,TRBJ2-3,once,TRBV7-9,CASSLGVGQGARDTQYF,TGTGCCAGCAGCTTAGGAGTTGGGCAGGGGGCAAGAGATACGCAGTATTTT
NA,TRBJ1-2,NA,TRBV6-1,CASRFKLGPYGYTF,TGTGCCAGCCGCTTCAAGTTAGGTCCCTATGGCTACACCTTC
NA,TRBJ1-3,NA,TRBV5-5,CASSFGHGNTIYF,TGTGCCAGCAGCTTTGGGCATGGAAACACCATATATTTT
NA,TRBJ2-7,NA,TRBV6-5,CASSPLVGDEQYF,TGTGCCAGCAGTCCCCTAGTGGGGGACGAGCAGTACTTC
TRBD2,TRBJ2-3,NA,TRBV9,CASSAGLAGVIGTDTQYF,TGTGCCAGCAGCGCCGGACTAGCGGGAGTGATTGGCACAGATACGCAGTATTTT
NA,TRBJ1-5,NA,TRBV21-1,CASSKGTGWDQPQHF,TGTGCCAGCAGCAAAGGCACGGGATGGGATCAGCCCCAGCATTTT
NA,TRBJ1-1,NA,TRBV5-4,CASSLAGGVGDTEAFF,TGTGCCAGCAGCTTGGCGGGGGGGGTTGGTGACACTGAAGCTTTCTTT
NA,TRBJ1-4,NA,TRBV5-1,CASSEQGNEKLFF,TGCGCCAGCAGCGAACAGGGTAATGAAAAACTGTTTTTT
NA,TRBJ2-7,NA,TRBV6-1,CASSVGTLYEQYF,TGTGCCAGCAGTGTGGGCACCCTCTACGAGCAGTACTTC
NA,TRBJ1-5,NA,TRBV5-4,CASSLGGGSQPQHF,TGTGCCAGCAGCTTGGGAGGGGGTAGTCAGCCCCAGCATTTT
NA,TRBJ2-2,NA,TRBV5-1,CASSGQPNTGELFF,TGCGCCAGCAGCGGGCAACCGAACACCGGGGAGCTGTTTTTT
TRBD1,TRBJ2-7,NA,TRBV5-1,CASSLGQGGYEQYF,TGCGCCAGCAGCTTGGGACAGGGCGGTTACGAGCAGTACTTC
NA,TRBJ1-6,NA,TRBV5-1,CASSLGEGGDNSPLHF,TGCGCCAGCAGCCTAGGGGAAGGGGGAGATAATTCACCCCTCCACTTT
NA,TRBJ1-6,NA,TRBV28,CASTSVDSAYNSPLHF,TGTGCCAGCACCTCTGTGGACAGCGCCTATAATTCACCCCTCCACTTT
NA,TRBJ1-6,NA,TRBV6-5,CASTRHQNNSPLHF,TGTGCCAGCACCCGTCACCAAAATAATTCACCCCTCCACTTT
TRBD1,TRBJ2-7,NA,TRBV7-9,CASSLGLRDRGSYEQYF,TGTGCCAGCAGCTTAGGCCTCCGGGACAGGGGCTCCTACGAGCAGTACTTC
TRBD1,TRBJ1-4,NA,TRBV2,CASSEEQGIRKLFF,TGTGCCAGCAGTGAGGAACAGGGGATAAGGAAACTGTTTTTT
NA,TRBJ1-6,few,TRBV10-3,CAISEGTGSGNSPLHF,TGTGCCATCAGTGAGGGTACAGGGTCGGGGAATTCACCCCTCCACTTT
NA,TRBJ2-3,once,TRBV10-3,CAISPSTGITDTQYF,TGTGCCATCAGTCCTTCGACAGGAATCACAGATACGCAGTATTTT
NA,TRBJ2-7,few,TRBV30,CAWGQGYEQYF,TGTGCCTGGGGGCAGGGATACGAGCAGTACTTC
TRBD2,TRBJ2-7,NA,TRBV6-1,CASSEPGLVLSRRDF,TGTGCCAGCAGTGAACCGGGACTAGTACTATCAAGGCGGGACTTC
TRBD1,TRBJ2-3,NA,TRBV5-4,CASSLGQLNQDTQYF,TGTGCCAGCAGCCTGGGACAGCTCAATCAAGATACGCAGTATTTT
TRBD1,TRBJ1-1,NA,TRBV7-2,CASSTQTGGLAEAFF,TGTGCCAGCAGCACACAGACAGGGGGCTTAGCTGAAGCTTTCTTT
TRBD1,TRBJ1-3,few,TRBV28,CASSLGGQVGNTIYF,TGTGCCAGCAGTTTAGGGGGACAGGTTGGAAACACCATATATTTT
TRBD1,TRBJ2-7,NA,TRBV7-9,CASSSTGTGGSEQYF,TGTGCCAGCAGCTCGACCGGGACAGGGGGCAGTGAGCAGTACTTC
NA,TRBJ1-2,NA,TRBV6-5,CASKGTGGYTF,TGTGCCAGCAAGGGTACGGGAGGCTACACCTTC
NA,TRBJ1-1,NA,TRBV9,CASSVVGSWPTEAFF,TGTGCCAGCAGCGTAGTGGGTTCATGGCCCACTGAAGCTTTCTTT
NA,TRBJ2-5,few,TRBV30,CAWVPPVSSVETQYF,TGTGCCTGGGTTCCCCCGGTCTCCTCGGTGGAGACCCAGTACTTC
NA,TRBJ2-1,NA,TRBV6-1,CASYDSLASYNEQFF,TGTGCCAGCTACGACAGCTTGGCTAGCTACAATGAGCAGTTCTTC
TRBD2,TRBJ2-5,NA,TRBV5-4,CASSSKTSGGLETQYF,TGTGCCAGCAGCTCAAAGACTAGCGGGGGACTGGAGACCCAGTACTTC